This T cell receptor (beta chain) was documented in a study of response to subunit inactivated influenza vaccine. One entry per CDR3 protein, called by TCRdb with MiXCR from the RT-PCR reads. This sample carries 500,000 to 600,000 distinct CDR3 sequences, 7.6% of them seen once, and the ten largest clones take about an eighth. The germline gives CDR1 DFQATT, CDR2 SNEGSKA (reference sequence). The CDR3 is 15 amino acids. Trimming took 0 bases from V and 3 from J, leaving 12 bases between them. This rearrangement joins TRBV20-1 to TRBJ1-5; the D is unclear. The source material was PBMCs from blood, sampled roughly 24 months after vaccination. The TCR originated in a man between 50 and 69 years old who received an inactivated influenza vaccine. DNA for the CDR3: TGCAGTGCTAGAGAAAGTATCGGACTCAATCAGCCCCAGCATTTT. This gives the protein CSARESIGLNQPQHF.